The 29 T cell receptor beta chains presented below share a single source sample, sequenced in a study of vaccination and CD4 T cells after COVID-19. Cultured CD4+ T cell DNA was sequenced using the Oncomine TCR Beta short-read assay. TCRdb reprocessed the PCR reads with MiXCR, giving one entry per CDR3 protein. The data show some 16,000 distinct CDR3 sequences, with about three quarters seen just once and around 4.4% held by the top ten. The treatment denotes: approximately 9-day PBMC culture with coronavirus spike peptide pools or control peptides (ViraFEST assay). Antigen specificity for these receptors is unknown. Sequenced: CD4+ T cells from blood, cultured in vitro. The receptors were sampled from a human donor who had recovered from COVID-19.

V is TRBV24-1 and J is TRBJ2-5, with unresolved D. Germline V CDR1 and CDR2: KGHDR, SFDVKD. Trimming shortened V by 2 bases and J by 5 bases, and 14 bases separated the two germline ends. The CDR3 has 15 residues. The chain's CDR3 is CATSDSQIGFETQYF. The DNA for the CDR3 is TGTGCCACCAGTGATTCCCAGATTGGGTTTGAGACCCAGTACTTC.

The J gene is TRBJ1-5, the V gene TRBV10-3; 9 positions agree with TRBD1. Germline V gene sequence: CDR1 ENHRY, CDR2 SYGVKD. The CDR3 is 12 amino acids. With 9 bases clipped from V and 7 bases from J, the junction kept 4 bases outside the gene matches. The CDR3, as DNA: TGTGCCATGAGACAGGGGGGACAGCCCCAGCATTTT. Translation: CAMRQGGQPQHF.

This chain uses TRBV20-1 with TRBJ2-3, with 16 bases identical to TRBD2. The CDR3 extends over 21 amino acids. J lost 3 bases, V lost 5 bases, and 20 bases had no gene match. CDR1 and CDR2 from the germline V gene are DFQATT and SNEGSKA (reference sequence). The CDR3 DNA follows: TGCAGTGCTCTAAGTCCCGGGACTAGCGGGAGGGCCCTCGCGGTTACAGATACGCAGTATTTT. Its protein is CSALSPGTSGRALAVTDTQYF.

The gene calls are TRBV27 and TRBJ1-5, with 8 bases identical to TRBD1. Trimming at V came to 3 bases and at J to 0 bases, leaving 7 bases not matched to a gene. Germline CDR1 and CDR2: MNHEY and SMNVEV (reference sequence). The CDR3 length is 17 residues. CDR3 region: CASSLTRGTGSNQPQHF. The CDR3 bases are TGTGCCAGCAGTTTGACCAGAGGGACAGGTAGCAATCAGCCCCAGCATTTT.

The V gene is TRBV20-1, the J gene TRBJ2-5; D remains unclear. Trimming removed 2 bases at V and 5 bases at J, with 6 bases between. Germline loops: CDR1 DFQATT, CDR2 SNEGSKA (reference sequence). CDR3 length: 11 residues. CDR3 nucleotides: TGCAGTGCTAGAAACCTCGAGACCCAGTACTTC. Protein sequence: CSARNLETQYF.

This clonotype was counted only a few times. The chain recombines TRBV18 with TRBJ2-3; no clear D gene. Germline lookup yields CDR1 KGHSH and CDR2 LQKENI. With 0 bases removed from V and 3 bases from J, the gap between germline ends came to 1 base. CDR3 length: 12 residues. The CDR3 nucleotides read TGTGCCAGCTCACCACCAACAGATACGCAGTATTTT. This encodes CASSPPTDTQYF.

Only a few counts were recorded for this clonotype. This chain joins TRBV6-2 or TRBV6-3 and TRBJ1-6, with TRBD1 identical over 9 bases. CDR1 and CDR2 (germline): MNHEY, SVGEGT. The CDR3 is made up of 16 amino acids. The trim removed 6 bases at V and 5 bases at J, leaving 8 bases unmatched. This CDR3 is CASRRSGTGNNSPLHF. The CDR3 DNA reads TGTGCCAGCAGAAGATCCGGGACAGGGAATAATTCACCCCTCCACTTT.

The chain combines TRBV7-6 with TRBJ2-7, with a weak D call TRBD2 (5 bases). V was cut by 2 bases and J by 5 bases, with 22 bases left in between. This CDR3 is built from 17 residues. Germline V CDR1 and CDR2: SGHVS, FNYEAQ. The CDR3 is CASSLYGGSRGWNEQYF. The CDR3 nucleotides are TGTGCCAGCAGCTTATATGGTGGGTCCCGAGGGTGGAACGAGCAGTACTTC.

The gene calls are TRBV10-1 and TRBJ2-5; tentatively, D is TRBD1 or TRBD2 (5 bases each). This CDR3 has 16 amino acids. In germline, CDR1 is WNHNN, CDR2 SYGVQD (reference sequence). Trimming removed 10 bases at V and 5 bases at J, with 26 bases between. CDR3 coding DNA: TGCGCCACCTCGAGGGACCCCGGGGCTCGAGGGGAGACCCAGTACTTC. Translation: CATSRDPGARGETQYF.

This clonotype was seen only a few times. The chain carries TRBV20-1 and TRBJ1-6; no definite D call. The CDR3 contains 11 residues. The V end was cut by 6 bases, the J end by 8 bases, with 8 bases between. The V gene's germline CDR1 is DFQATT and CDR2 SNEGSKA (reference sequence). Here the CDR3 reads CSARMDSPLHF. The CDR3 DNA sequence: TGCAGTGCCAGGATGGATTCACCCCTCCACTTT.

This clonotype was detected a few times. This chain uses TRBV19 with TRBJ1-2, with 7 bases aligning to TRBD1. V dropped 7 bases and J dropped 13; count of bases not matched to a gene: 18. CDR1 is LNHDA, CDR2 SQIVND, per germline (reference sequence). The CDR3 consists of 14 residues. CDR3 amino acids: CASTQRGTAPYSTF. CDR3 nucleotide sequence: TGTGCCAGTACCCAACGGGGGACAGCTCCTTATTCCACCTTC.

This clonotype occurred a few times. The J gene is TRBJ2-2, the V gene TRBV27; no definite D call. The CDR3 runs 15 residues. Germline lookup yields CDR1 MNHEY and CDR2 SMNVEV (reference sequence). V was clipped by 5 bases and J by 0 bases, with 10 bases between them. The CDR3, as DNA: TGTGCCAGCAGTACCCGGATGGCGAACACCGGGGAGCTGTTTTTT. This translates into CASSTRMANTGELFF.

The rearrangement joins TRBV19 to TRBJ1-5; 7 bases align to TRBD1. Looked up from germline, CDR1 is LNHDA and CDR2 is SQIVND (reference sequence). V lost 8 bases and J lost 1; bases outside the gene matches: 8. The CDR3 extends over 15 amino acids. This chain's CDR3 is CASSRGTLSNQPQHF. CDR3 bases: TGTGCCAGTTCCAGGGGGACTTTGAGCAATCAGCCCCAGCATTTT.

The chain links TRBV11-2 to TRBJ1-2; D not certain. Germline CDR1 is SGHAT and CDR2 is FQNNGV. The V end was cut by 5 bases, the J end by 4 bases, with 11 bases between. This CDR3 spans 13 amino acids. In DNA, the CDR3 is TGTGCCAGCAGCGCCGGGATTCTCTATGGCTACACCTTC. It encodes CASSAGILYGYTF.

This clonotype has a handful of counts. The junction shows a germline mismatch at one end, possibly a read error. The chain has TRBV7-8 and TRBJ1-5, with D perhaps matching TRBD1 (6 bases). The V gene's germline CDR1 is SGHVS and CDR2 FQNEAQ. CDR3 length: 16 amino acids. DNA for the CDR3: TGTGCCAGCAGTTTAGGGCAGGGGTTCGGCAATCAGCCCCAGCATTTT. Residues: CASSLGQGFGNQPQHF.

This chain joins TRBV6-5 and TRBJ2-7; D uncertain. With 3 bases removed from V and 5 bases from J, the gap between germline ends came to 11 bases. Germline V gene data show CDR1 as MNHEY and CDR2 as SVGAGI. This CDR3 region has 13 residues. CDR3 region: CASSYGRQDEQYF. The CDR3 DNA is TGTGCCAGCAGTTATGGAAGGCAGGACGAGCAGTACTTC.

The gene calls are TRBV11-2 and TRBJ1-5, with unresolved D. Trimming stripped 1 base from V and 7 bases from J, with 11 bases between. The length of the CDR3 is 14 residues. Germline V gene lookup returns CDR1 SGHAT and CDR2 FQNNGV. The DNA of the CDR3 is TGTGCCAGCAGCTTAGGGGGAGTGGGCCAGCCCCAGCATTTT. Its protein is CASSLGGVGQPQHF.

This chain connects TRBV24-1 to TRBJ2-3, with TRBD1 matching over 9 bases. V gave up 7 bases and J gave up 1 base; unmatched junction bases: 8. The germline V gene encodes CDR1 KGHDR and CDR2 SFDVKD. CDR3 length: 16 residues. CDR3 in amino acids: CATRTGGADGTDTQYF. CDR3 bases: TGTGCCACCAGAACAGGGGGCGCGGATGGCACAGATACGCAGTATTTT.

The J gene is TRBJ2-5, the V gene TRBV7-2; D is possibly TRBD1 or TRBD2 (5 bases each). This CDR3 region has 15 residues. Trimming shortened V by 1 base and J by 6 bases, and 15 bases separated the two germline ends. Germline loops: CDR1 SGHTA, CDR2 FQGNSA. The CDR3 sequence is CASSLVSEGLKTQYF. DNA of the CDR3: TGTGCCAGCAGCTTAGTTAGTGAGGGGTTGAAGACCCAGTACTTC.

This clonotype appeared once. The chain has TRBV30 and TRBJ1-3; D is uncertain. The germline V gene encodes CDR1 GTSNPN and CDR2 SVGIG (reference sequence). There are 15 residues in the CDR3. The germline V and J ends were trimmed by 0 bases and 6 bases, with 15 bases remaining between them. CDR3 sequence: CAWSVRISPTNTIYF. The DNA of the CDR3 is TGTGCCTGGAGTGTACGTATTAGTCCTACAAACACCATATATTTT.

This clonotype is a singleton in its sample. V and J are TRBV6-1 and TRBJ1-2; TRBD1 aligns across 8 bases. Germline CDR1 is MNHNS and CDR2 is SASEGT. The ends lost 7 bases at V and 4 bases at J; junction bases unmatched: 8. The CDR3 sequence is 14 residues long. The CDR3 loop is CASKDRGSSYGYTF. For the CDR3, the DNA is TGTGCCAGCAAAGACAGGGGCTCTTCCTATGGCTACACCTTC.

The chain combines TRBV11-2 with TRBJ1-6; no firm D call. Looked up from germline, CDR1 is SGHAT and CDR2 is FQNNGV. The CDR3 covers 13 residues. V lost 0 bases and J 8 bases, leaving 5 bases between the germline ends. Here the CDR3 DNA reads TGTGCCAGCAGCTTAGAGGAGTATTCACCCCTCCACTTT. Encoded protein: CASSLEEYSPLHF. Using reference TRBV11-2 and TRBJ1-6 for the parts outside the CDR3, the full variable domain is EAGVAQSPRYKIIEKRQSVAFWCNPISGHATLYWYQQILGQGPKLLIQFQNNGVVDDSQLPKDRFSAERLKGVDSTLKIQPAKLEDSAVYLCASSLEEYSPLHFGNGTRLTVT.

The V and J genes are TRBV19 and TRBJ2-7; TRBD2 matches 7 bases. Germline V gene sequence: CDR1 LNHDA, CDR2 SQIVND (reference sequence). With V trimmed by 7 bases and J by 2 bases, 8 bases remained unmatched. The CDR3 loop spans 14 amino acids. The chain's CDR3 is CASKPLAEAYEQYF. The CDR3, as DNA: TGTGCCAGTAAGCCTCTAGCGGAGGCCTACGAGCAGTACTTC.

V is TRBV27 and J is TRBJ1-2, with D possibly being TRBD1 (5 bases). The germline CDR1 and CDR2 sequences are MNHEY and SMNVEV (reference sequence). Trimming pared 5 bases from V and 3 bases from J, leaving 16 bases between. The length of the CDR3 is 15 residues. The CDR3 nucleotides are TGTGCCAGCAGTCCCACCTTGACAGCTTACTATGGCTACACCTTC. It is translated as CASSPTLTAYYGYTF.

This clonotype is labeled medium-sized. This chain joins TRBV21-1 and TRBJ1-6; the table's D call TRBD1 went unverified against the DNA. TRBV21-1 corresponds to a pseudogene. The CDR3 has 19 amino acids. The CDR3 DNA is TGTGCCAGCAGCCTGTTTCAGGACAGGAAAGCATCCTATAATTCACCCCTCCACTTT. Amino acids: CASSLFQDRKASYNSPLHF.

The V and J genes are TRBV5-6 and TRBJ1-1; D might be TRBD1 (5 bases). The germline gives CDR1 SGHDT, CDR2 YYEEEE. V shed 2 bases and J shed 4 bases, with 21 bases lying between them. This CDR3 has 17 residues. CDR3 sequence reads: CASSFVRGRSPGTEAFF. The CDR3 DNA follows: TGTGCCAGCAGCTTCGTCCGGGGCCGATCGCCGGGCACTGAAGCTTTCTTT.

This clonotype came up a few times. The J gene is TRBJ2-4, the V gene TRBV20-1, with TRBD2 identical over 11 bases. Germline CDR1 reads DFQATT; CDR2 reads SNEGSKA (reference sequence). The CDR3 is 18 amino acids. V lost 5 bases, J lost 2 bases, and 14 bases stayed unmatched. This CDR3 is CSAPAGTSGVRPKNIQYF. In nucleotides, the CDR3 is TGCAGTGCTCCGGCCGGGACTAGCGGAGTTCGGCCCAAAAACATTCAGTACTTC.

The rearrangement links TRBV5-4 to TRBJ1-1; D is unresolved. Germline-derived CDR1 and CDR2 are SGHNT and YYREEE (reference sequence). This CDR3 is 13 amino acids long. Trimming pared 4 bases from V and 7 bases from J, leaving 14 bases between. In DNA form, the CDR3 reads TGTGCCAGCAGCCCGGCCTGGGCGAGTGAAGCTTTCTTT. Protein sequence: CASSPAWASEAFF.

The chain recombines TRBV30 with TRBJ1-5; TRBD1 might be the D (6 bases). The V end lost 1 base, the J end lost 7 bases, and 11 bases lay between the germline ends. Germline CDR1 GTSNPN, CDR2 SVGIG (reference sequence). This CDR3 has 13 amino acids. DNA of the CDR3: TGTGCCTGGAGTGAGGGGGGATTCCAGCCCCAGCATTTT. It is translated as CAWSEGGFQPQHF.